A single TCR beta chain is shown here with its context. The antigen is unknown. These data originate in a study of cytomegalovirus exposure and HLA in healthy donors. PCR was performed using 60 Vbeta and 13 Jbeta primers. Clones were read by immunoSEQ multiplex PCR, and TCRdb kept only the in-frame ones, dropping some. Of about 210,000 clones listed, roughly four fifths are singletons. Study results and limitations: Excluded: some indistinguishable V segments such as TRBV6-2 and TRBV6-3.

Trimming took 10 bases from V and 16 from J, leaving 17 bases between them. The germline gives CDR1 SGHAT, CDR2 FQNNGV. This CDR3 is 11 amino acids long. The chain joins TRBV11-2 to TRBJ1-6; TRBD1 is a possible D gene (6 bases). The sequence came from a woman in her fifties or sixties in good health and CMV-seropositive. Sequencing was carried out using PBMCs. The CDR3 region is CANVGEGELHF. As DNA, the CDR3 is TGTGCCAACGTAGGGGAGGGGGAACTCCACTTT.